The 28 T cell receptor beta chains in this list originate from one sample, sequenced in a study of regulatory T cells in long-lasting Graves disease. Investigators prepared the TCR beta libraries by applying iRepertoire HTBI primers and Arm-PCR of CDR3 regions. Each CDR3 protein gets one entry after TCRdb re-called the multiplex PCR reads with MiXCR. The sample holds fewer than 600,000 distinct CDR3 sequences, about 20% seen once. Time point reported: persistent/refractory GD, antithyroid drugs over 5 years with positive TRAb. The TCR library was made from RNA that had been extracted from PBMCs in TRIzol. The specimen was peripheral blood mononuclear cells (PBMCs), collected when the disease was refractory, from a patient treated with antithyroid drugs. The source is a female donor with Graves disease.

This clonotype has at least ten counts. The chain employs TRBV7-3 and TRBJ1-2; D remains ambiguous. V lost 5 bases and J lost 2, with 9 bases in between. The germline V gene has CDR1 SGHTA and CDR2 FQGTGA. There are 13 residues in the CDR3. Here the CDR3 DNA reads TGTGCCAGCAGCCCGGACGGAAACTATGGCTACACCTTC. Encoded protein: CASSPDGNYGYTF.

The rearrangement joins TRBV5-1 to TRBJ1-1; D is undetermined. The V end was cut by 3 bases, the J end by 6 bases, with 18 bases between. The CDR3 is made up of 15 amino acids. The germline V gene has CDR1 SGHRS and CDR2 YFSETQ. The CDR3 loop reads CASSSTIDVSAEAFF. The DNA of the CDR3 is TGCGCCAGCAGCTCCACTATCGACGTCAGCGCTGAAGCTTTCTTT.

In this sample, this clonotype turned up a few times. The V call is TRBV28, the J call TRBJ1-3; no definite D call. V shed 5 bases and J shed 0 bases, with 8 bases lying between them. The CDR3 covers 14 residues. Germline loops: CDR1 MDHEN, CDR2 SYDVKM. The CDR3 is CASSQGYSGNTIYF. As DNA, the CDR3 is TGTGCCAGCAGTCAAGGGTACTCTGGAAACACCATATATTTT.

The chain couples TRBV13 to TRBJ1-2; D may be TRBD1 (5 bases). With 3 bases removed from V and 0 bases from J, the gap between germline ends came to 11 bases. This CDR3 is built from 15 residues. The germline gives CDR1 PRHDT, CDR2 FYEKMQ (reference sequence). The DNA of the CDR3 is TGTGCCAGCAGCTTGGGGACCTACTCTAACTATGGCTACACCTTC. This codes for CASSLGTYSNYGYTF.

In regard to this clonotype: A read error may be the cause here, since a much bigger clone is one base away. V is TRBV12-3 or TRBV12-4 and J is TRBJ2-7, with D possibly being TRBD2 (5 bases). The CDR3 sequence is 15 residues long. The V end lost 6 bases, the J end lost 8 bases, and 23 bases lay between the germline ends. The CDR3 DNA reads TGTGCCAGCAGGTCCACCGGGATTACCGATCTCAAGCAGTACTTC. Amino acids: CASRSTGITDLKQYF.

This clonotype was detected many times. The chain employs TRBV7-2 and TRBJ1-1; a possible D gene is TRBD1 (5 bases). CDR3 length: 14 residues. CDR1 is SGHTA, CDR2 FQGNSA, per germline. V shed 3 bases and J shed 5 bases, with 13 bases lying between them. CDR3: CASSLSGGETEAFF. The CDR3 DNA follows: TGTGCCAGCAGCTTGTCGGGGGGTGAAACTGAAGCTTTCTTT.

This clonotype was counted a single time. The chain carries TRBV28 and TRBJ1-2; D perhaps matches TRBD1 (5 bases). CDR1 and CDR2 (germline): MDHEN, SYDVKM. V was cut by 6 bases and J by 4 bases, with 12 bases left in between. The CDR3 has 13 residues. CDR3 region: CASSGSGAYGYTF. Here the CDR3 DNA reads TGTGCCAGCAGCGGATCCGGGGCCTATGGCTACACCTTC.

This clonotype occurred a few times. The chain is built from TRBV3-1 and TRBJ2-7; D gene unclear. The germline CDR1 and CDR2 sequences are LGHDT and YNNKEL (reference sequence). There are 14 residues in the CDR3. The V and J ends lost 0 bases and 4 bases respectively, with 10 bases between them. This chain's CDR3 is CASSQEVRPYEQYF. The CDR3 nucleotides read TGTGCCAGCAGCCAAGAGGTCAGACCTTACGAGCAGTACTTC.

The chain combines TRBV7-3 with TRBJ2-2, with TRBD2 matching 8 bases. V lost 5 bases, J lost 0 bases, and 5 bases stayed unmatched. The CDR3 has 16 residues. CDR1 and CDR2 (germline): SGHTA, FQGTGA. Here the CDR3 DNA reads TGTGCCAGCAGCCCAGCGGGACTAGCGAACACCGGGGAGCTGTTTTTT. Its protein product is CASSPAGLANTGELFF.

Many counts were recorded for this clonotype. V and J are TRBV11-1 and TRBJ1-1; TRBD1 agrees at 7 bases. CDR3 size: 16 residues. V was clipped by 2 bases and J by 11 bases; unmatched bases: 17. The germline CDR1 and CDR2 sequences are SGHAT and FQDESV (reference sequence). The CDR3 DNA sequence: TGTGCCAGCAGCTTAATCGGGACAGCCCTGGCATGGTCTGCTTTCTTT. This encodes CASSLIGTALAWSAFF.

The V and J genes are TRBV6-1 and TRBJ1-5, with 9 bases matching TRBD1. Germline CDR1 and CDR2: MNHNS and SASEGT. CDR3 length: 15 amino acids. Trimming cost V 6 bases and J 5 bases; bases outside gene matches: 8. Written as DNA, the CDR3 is TGTGCCAGCAGCAAACCGGGACAGGGTGATCAGCCCCAGCATTTT. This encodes CASSKPGQGDQPQHF.

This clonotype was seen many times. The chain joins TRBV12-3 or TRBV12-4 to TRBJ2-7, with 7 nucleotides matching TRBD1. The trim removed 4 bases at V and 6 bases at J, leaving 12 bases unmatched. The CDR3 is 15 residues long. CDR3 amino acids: CASSSYTGASAEQYF. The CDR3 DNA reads TGTGCCAGCAGTTCGTATACAGGGGCCTCTGCCGAGCAGTACTTC.

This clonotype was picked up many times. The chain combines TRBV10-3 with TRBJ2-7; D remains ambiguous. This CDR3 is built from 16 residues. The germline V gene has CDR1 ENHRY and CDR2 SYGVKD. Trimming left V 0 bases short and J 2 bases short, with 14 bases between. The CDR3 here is CAISESKGRDPYEQYF. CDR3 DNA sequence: TGTGCCATCAGTGAGTCGAAGGGAAGAGACCCCTACGAGCAGTACTTC.

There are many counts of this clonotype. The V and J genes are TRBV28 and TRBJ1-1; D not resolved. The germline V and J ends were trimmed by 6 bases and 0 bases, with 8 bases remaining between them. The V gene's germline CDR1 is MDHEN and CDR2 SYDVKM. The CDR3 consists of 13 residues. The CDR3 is CASSSHMNTEAFF. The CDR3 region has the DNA TGTGCCAGCAGCTCTCACATGAACACTGAAGCTTTCTTT. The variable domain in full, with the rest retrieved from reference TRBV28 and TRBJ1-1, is DVKVTQSSRYLVKRTGEKVFLECVQDMDHENMFWYRQDPGLGLRLIYFSYDVKMKEKGDIPEGYSVSREKKERFSLILESASTNQTSMYLCASSSHMNTEAFFGQGTRLTVV.

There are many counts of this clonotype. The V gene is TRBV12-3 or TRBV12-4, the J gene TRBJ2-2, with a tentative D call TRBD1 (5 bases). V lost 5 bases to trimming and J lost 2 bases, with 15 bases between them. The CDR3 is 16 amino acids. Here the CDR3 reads CASSPDTTSNTGELFF. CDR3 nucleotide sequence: TGTGCCAGCAGTCCGGACACGACTTCTAACACCGGGGAGCTGTTTTTT.

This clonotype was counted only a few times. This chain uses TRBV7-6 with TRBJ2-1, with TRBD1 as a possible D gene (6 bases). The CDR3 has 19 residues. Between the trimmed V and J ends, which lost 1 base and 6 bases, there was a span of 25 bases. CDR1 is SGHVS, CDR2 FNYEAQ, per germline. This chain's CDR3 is CASSLEPKPTGLPVNEQFF. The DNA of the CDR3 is TGTGCCAGCAGCTTAGAACCGAAGCCTACAGGGCTCCCCGTCAATGAGCAGTTCTTC.

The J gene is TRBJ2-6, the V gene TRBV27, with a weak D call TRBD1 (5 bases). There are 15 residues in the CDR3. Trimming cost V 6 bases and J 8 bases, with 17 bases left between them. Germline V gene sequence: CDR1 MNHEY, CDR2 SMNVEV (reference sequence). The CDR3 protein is CASSVQGPLPNVLTF. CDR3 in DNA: TGTGCCAGCAGCGTTCAGGGTCCTTTACCCAACGTCCTGACTTTC.

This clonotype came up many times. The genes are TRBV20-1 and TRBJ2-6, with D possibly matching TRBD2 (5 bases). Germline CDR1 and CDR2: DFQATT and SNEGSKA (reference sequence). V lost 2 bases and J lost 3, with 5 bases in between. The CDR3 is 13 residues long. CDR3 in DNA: TGCAGTGCTAGACGGGATGGGGCCAACGTCCTGACTTTC. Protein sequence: CSARRDGANVLTF.

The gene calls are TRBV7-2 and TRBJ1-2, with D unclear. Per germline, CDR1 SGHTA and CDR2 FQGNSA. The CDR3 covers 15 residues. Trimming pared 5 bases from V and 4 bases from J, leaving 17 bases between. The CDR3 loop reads CASSRTQSDGYGYTF. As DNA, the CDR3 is TGTGCCAGCAGCAGGACGCAGTCCGACGGCTATGGCTACACCTTC.

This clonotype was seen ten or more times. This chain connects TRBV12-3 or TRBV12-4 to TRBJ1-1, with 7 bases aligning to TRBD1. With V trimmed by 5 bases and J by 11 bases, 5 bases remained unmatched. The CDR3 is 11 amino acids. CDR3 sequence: CASSAGTVAFF. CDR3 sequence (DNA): TGTGCCAGCAGTGCCGGGACAGTGGCTTTCTTT.

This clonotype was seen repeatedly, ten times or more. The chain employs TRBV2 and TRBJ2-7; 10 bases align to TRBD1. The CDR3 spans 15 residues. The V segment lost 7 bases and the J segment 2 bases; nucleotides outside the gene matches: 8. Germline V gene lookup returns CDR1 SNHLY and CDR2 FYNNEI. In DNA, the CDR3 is TGTGCCAGCACCTCCGGGACAGGGGCCCCCTACGAGCAGTACTTC. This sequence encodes CASTSGTGAPYEQYF. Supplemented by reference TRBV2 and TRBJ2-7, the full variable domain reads EPEVTQTPSHQVTQMGQEVILRCVPISNHLYFYWYRQILGQKVEFLVSFYNNEISEKSEIFDDQFSVERPDGSNFTLKIRSTKLEDSAMYFCASTSGTGAPYEQYFGPGTRLTVT.

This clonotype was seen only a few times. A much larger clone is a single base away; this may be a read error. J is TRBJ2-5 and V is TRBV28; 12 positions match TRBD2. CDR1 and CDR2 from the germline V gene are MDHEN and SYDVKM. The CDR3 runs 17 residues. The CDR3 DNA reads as TGTGCCTGCAGCAGAAACCGACTAGCGGGGGTACGAGAGACCCAGTACTTC. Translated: CACSRNRLAGVRETQYF.

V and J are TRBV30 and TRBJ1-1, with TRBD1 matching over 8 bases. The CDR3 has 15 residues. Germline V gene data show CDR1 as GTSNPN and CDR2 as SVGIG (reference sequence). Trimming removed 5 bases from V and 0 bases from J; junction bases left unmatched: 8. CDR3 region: CAWGTGPVLNTEAFF. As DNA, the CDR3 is TGTGCCTGGGGGACAGGCCCAGTTTTGAACACTGAAGCTTTCTTT.

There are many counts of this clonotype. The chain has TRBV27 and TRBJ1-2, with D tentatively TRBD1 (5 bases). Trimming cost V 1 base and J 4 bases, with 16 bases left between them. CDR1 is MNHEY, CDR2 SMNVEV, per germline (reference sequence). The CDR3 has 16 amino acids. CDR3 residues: CASSLLQGSEFYGYTF. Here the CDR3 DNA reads TGTGCCAGCAGTTTATTGCAGGGAAGTGAATTCTATGGCTACACCTTC.

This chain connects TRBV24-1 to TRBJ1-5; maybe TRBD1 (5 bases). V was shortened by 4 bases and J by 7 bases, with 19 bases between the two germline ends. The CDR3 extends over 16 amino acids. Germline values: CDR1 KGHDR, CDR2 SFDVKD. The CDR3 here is CATSDAGTAFGQPQHF. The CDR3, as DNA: TGTGCCACCAGTGACGCCGGGACCGCCTTTGGGCAGCCCCAGCATTTT.

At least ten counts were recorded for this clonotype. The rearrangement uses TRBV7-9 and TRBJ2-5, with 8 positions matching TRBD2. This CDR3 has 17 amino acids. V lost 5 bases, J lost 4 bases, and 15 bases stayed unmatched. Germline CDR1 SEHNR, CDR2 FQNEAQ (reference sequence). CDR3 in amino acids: CASSEVGREGWGETQYF. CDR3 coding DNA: TGTGCCAGCAGCGAAGTGGGACGGGAGGGCTGGGGAGAGACCCAGTACTTC.

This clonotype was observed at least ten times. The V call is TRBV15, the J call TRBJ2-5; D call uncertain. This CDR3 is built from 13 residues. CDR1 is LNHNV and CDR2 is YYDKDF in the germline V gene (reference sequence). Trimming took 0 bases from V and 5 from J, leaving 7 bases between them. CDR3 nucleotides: TGTGCCACCAGCAGAGAACCCCACGAGACCCAGTACTTC. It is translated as CATSREPHETQYF.

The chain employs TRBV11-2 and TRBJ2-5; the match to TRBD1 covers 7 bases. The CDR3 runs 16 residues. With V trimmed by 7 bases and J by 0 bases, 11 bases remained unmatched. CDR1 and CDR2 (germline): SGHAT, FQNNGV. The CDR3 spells CASTSLGGGYQETQYF. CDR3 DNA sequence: TGTGCCAGCACCTCGTTAGGGGGCGGGTACCAAGAGACCCAGTACTTC.